This TCR beta chain was retrieved from a study of patients and donors after allogeneic stem cell transplantation. Germline CDR1 and CDR2: MRHNA and SNTAGT. The CDR3 covers 16 residues. Trimming took 7 bases from V and 2 from J; bases not matched to a gene: 10. This clonotype was counted at least ten times. TCRdb ran MiXCR on the RT-PCR reads and lists one entry per CDR3 protein. The profile shows around 82,000 distinct CDR3 sequences, roughly 5.2% of them singletons. The clonotype originates from a human donor who was either an allogeneic HSCT recipient or a stem cell or donor lymphocyte infusion donor (not recorded which). It is not recorded whose cells these are; they may come from a transplant donor. This chain uses TRBV6-4 with TRBJ1-5, with 8 positions matching TRBD1. Sequencing input: blood, either unsorted or a sorted T cell fraction (not recorded which). The DNA for the CDR3 is TGTGCCAGCAACAACGCTGGGACAGGTCGCAATCAGCCCCAGCATTTT. It encodes CASNNAGTGRNQPQHF.